These 2 T cell receptor beta chains came from one sample sequenced in a study of T cells expressing NK-cell markers. From the 5' RACE reads, TCRdb lists one entry per CDR3 protein and no DNA. Recorded here are over 150,000 distinct CDR3 sequences; the top ten clones represent around 37%. Specimen: blood T cells: a sorted CD56 or NKG2C T cell subset, CD4+ or CD8+ T cells, or bulk PBMC T cells (not recorded which). These receptors originate from a woman aged 50 to 60 in good health.

J is TRBJ2-7 and V is TRBV30. This CDR3 has 12 amino acids. In germline, CDR1 is GTSNPN, CDR2 SVGIG (reference sequence). CDR3 amino acids: CAWSDRPHEQYF.

CDR3 sequence reads: CASSYLQRGSYNEQFF. The chain employs TRBV7-2 and TRBJ2-1; TCRdb's assignment of TRBD2 cannot be checked, as there is no DNA. Germline CDR1 reads SGHTA; CDR2 reads FQGNSA. The CDR3 runs 16 residues.